The present T cell receptor beta chain was sequenced within a study of blood T cells in healthy people across ages. Study results and caveats: Higher naive T cell percentage went strongly together with higher TCR beta diversity. TCR beta diversity, measured per million T cells, fell in a roughly linear way with age.

A word on this clonotype: What it binds is not known.

Peripheral blood from each donor was collected in a volume of 8 to 10 milliliters. PCR was performed a second time for 7 to 11 cycles using a sample-barcoded 5' primer and a J-beta primer mix. A 12-random-nucleotide template-switch adaptor tagged each cDNA molecule. TCRdb re-derived calls from the 5' RACE reads in MiXCR, one entry per CDR3 protein. The table shows around 2 million distinct CDR3 sequences, with more than 35% occurring only once. The CDR3 covers 12 residues. Between the trimmed V and J ends, which lost 8 bases and 5 bases, there was a span of 12 bases. The chain recombines TRBV12-3 or TRBV12-4 with TRBJ2-5; D call uncertain. The source of this sequence is a human donor in good health. The sequenced sample was blood. This CDR3 is CASLGFGETQYF. CDR3 DNA sequence: TGTGCCAGCCTCGGCTTTGGGGAGACCCAGTACTTC.